The clone carrying this T cell receptor (beta chain) came up many times. It was RNA transcripts that yielded the amplified TCR beta CDR3 regions. A set of HTBI primers served as the primers for a first-round RT-PCR of the TCR CDR3. TCRdb re-derived calls from the multiplex PCR reads in MiXCR, one entry per CDR3 protein. The sample has around 430,000 distinct CDR3 sequences, 15% seen once. This entry is derived from a study of T cells in Graves' hyperthyroidism and ophthalmopathy. The CDR3 is 15 amino acids. Germline values: CDR1 SGHAT, CDR2 FQDESV (reference sequence). Trimming took 2 bases from V and 1 from J, leaving 12 bases between them.

The source material was blood. This receptor was taken from a woman in her thirties with Graves' hyperthyroidism. The V and J genes are TRBV11-1 and TRBJ2-7; D gene unclear. The CDR3 sequence is CASSLQSQPSYEQYF. DNA of the CDR3: TGTGCCAGCAGCTTACAGAGCCAGCCTTCCTACGAGCAGTACTTC.